This TCR beta chain was profiled in a study of beta chain features in type 1 diabetes. Study results and limitations: PCR might pick shorter templates more often, in the same way for patients and controls. A greater similarity of naive, central memory and Treg TCRB repertoires was seen among patients than among healthy donors. TCRB CDR3s were moderately but significantly shorter in Type 1 diabetes patients in all four CD4+ subsets.

It was one heparinised blood draw, averaging around 120 mL, that each donor gave. The investigators reverse transcribed all of the isolated RNA, so they sequenced expressed TCRB transcripts. The protocol was immunoSEQ multiplex PCR, while the TCRdb copy is restricted to in-frame clones and leaves out a portion. Among 250,000 to 300,000 clones listed, approximately 25% were seen once. Looked up from germline, CDR1 is SGHRS and CDR2 is YFSETQ. V gave up 4 bases and J gave up 9 bases, with 8 bases separating them. This CDR3 has 11 residues. The table lists this clone with a few counts. The antigen is not known.

The sequenced sample was naive CD4+ T cells from blood. This chain links TRBV5-1 with TRBJ2-1, with D unresolved. The clonotype was recovered from a woman in her twenties or thirties with type 1 diabetes. In DNA form, the CDR3 reads TGCGCCAGCAGCGTGCAAGCTGAGCAGTTCTTC. Residues: CASSVQAEQFF. The entire variable domain, with the rest obtained from reference TRBV5-1 and TRBJ2-1, is as follows: KAGVTQTPRYLIKTRGQQVTLSCSPISGHRSVSWYQQTPGQGLQFLFEYFSETQRNKGNFPGRFSGRQFSNSRSEMNVSTLELGDSALYLCASSVQAEQFFGPGTRLTVL.